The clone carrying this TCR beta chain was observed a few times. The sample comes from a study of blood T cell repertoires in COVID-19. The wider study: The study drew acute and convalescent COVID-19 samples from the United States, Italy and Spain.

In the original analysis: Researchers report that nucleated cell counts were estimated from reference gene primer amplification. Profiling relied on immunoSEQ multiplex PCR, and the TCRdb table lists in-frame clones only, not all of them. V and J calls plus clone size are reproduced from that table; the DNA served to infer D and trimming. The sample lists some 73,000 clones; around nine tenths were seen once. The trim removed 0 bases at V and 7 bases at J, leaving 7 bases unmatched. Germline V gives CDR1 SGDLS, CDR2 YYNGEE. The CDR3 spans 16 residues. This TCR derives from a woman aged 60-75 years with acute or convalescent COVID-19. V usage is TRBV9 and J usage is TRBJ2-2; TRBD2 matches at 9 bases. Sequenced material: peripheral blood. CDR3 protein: CASSVVALAGFGELFF. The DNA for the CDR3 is TGTGCCAGCAGCGTAGTAGCGCTAGCGGGGTTCGGGGAGCTGTTTTTT.